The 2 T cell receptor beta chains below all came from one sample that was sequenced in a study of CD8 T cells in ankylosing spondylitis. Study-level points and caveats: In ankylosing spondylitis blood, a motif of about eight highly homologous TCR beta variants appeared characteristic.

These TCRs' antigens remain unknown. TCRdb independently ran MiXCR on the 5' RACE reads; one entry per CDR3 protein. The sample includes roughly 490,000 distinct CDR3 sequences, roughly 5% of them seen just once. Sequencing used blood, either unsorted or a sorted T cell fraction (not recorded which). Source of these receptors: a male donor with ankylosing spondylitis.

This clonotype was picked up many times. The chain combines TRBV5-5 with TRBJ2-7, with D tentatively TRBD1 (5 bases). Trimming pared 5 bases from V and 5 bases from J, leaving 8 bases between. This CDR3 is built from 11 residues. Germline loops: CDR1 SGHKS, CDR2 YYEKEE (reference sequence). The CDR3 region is CASRVGDEQYF. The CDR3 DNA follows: TGTGCCAGCAGAGTAGGGGACGAGCAGTACTTC.

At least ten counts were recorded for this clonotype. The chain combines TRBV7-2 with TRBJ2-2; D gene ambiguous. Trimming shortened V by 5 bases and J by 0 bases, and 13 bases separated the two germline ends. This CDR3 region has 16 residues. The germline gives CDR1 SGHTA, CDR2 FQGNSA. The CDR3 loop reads CASSPGLASNTGELFF. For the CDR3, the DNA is TGTGCCAGCAGCCCCGGTTTAGCATCGAACACCGGGGAGCTGTTTTTT.